The 5 T cell receptor beta chains in this list originate from one sample, sequenced in a study of T cells after yellow fever vaccination. In TCRdb, the 5' RACE reads were re-called with MiXCR into one record per CDR3 protein. The sample contains some 320,000 distinct CDR3 sequences, over 8% of which appear only once. The material sequenced was PBMCs, taken on the day of the first yellow fever vaccination. These TCRs come from a man younger than 35 who received the YFV17D yellow fever vaccine.

The chain joins TRBV12-3 or TRBV12-4 to TRBJ2-1, with 9 nucleotides matching TRBD2. The CDR3 is 15 residues long. J lost 10 bases, V lost 3 bases, and 10 bases had no gene match. The chain's CDR3 is CASSFEAGGWGEQFF. Written as DNA, the CDR3 is TGTGCCAGCAGTTTTGAAGCGGGGGGTTGGGGAGAGCAGTTCTTC.

This clonotype was counted between two and nine times. The chain carries TRBV5-1 and TRBJ2-7; TRBD2 matches at 11 bases. The germline V gene encodes CDR1 SGHRS and CDR2 YFSETQ. The V and J ends lost 2 bases and 2 bases, in that order; junction bases with no gene match: 6. The CDR3 length is 16 residues. CDR3 loop: CASSLSLAGEAYEQYF. DNA for the CDR3: TGCGCCAGCAGCTTATCACTAGCGGGGGAAGCCTACGAGCAGTACTTC.

This clonotype was counted at least ten times. The chain joins TRBV5-1 to TRBJ1-5, with 7 bases that match TRBD1. The J segment lost 3 bases and the V segment lost 1 base, leaving 4 bases of the junction unmatched. Germline loops: CDR1 SGHRS, CDR2 YFSETQ. CDR3 length: 15 amino acids. Here the CDR3 DNA reads TGCGCCAGCAGCTTGAGGGGACAGCCCAATCAGCCCCAGCATTTT. It yields the protein CASSLRGQPNQPQHF. Full variable domain (outside the CDR3, taken from reference TRBV5-1 and TRBJ1-5): KAGVTQTPRYLIKTRGQQVTLSCSPISGHRSVSWYQQTPGQGLQFLFEYFSETQRNKGNFPGRFSGRQFSNSRSEMNVSTLELGDSALYLCASSLRGQPNQPQHFGDGTRLSIL.

The chain has TRBV5-1 and TRBJ2-3; 7 bases align to TRBD2. Germline V lookup: CDR1 SGHRS, CDR2 YFSETQ. V lost 5 bases and J lost 4; bases outside the gene matches: 7. The CDR3 totals 14 residues. CDR3 sequence: CASRGGTSADTQYF. The CDR3 DNA reads TGCGCCAGCAGAGGTGGTACTAGCGCAGATACGCAGTATTTT.

This clonotype was observed a handful of times. J is TRBJ1-5 and V is TRBV3-1, with D perhaps TRBD1 (5 bases). Germline values: CDR1 LGHDT, CDR2 YNNKEL (reference sequence). This CDR3 is built from 16 residues. V lost 0 bases and J 6 bases, leaving 15 bases between the germline ends. The CDR3 loop is CASSQDLPGGGQPQHF. The CDR3 region has the DNA TGTGCCAGCAGCCAAGATCTTCCGGGGGGGGGTCAGCCCCAGCATTTT.